This T cell receptor (beta chain) stems from a study of cytomegalovirus exposure and HLA in healthy donors. V dropped 2 bases and J dropped 8; count of bases not matched to a gene: 11. The CDR3 covers 16 residues. Germline assignment: CDR1 LNHDA and CDR2 SQIVND (reference sequence). The PCR contained 60 Vbeta and 13 Jbeta primers. Data came from immunoSEQ multiplex PCR; TCRdb stores just in-frame clones and leaves some out. This sample has about 160,000 clones, with 70% to 85% found just once. The sequenced sample was PBMCs. The TCR was taken from a male donor in good health and CMV-seronegative. The chain joins TRBV19 to TRBJ2-1, with TRBD2 matching over 8 bases. The CDR3 loop reads CASSIRASGLGYEQFF. CDR3 nucleotide sequence: TGTGCCAGTAGTATAAGGGCTAGCGGGCTCGGGTATGAGCAGTTCTTC.